The clone carrying this T cell receptor (beta chain) was found many times. Its matching antigen is unknown. This entry belongs to a study of T cells in Graves' hyperthyroidism and ophthalmopathy. Graves' hyperthyroidism was deemed stable given no ophthalmopathy progression within 18 months. Diagnosis of hyperthyroidism was new in patients aged 18 to 65, and its duration was under 2 months. Exclusion followed for patients with uncontrolled infection, other autoimmune disease, pregnancy or lactation. Trimming took 6 bases from V and 2 from J, leaving 11 bases between them. The CDR3 is made up of 13 amino acids. CDR1 is SGHVS, CDR2 FNYEAQ, per germline. General study findings and limits: Most thyroid clonotypes expanded above 0.001 were also detected in blood.

Authors of the study amplified TCR beta CDR3 regions from RNA transcripts. Using the HTBI primer set, a first-round RT-PCR was run on the TCR CDR3. TCRdb passed the multiplex PCR reads through MiXCR, listing each CDR3 protein once. The sample consists of almost 600,000 distinct CDR3 sequences, around 42% of them appearing once. The clonotype was recovered from a young woman with Graves' hyperthyroidism. Material for sequencing was peripheral blood or thyroid tissue (not recorded which). V usage is TRBV7-6 and J usage is TRBJ2-7, with D tentatively TRBD1 (6 bases). The CDR3 coding sequence is TGTGCCAGCAGTGCTAAGGGGGCCTACGAGCAGTACTTC. Its translation is CASSAKGAYEQYF.